This TCR beta chain was captured in a study of CD8 T cells in ankylosing spondylitis. Study results and caveats: Apparently characteristic of ankylosing spondylitis blood was a TCR beta motif (under ten highly homologous variants).

On this clonotype itself: The antigen remains unidentified.

With 7 bases removed from V and 0 bases from J, the gap between germline ends came to 13 bases. The CDR3 covers 14 residues. TCRdb independently ran MiXCR on the 5' RACE reads; one entry per CDR3 protein. The repertoire has a few hundred thousand distinct CDR3 sequences, about 20% of them found once; the top ten carry approximately 33%. This TCR derives from a male donor with ankylosing spondylitis or in good health (not recorded which). J is TRBJ2-7 and V is TRBV12-3 or TRBV12-4; D is undetermined. Sequencing input: blood, either unsorted or a sorted T cell fraction (not recorded which). The CDR3 DNA reads TGTGCCAGCAAGCTGGGCCAGGACTCCTACGAGCAGTACTTC. Its translation is CASKLGQDSYEQYF.